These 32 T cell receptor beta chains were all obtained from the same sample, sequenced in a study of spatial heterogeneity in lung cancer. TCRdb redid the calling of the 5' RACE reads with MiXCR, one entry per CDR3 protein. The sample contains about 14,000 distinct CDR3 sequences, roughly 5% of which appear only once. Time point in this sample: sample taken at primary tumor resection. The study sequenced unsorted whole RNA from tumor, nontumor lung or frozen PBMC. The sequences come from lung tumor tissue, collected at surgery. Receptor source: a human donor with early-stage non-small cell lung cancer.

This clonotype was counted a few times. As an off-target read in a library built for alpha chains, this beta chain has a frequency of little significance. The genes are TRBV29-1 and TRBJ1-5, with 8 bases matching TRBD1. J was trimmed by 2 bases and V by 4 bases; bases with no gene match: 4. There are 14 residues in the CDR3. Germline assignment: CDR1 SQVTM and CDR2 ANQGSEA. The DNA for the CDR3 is TGCAGCGTTGGTGACAGGGGCCGCAATCAGCCCCAGCATTTT. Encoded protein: CSVGDRGRNQPQHF.

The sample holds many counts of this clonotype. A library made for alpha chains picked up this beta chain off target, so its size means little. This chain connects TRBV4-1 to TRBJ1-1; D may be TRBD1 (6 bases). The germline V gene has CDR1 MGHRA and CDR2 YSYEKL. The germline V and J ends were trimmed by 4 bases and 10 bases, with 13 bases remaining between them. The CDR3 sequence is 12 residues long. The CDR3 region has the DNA TGCGCCAGCAGCCTAGCCACAGGGTCAGCTTTCTTT. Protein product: CASSLATGSAFF.

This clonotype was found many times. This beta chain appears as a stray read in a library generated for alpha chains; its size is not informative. The CDR3 sequence is CASSFEAGNQPQHF. DNA for the CDR3: TGTGCCAGCAGTTTTGAAGCGGGGAATCAGCCCCAGCATTTT. The chain carries TRBV12-3 or TRBV12-4 and TRBJ1-5; D remains ambiguous. The CDR3 length is 14 residues. Trimming removed 3 bases from V and 4 bases from J, with 10 bases in between.

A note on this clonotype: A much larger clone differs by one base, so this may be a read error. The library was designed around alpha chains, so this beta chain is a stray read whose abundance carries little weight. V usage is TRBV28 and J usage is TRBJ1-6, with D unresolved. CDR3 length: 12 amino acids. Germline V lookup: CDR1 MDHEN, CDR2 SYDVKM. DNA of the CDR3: TGTGTCAGCAGTGTCGCTAATTCACCCCTCCACTTT. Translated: CVSSVANSPLHF.

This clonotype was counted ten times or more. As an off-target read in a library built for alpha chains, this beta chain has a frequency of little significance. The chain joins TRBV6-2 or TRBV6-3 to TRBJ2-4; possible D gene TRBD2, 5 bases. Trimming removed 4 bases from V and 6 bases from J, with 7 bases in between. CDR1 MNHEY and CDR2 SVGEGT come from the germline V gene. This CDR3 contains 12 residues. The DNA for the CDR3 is TGTGCCAGCAGTTCAGGAGGAAACATTCAGTACTTC. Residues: CASSSGGNIQYF.

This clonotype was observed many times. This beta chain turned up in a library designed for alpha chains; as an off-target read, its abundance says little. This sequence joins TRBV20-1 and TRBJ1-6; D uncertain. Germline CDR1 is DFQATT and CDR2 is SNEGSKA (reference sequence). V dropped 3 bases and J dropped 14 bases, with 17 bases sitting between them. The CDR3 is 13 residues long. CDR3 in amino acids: CSASNPLLRSLHF. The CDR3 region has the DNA TGCAGTGCTAGTAATCCCCTCCTTAGGTCCCTCCACTTT.

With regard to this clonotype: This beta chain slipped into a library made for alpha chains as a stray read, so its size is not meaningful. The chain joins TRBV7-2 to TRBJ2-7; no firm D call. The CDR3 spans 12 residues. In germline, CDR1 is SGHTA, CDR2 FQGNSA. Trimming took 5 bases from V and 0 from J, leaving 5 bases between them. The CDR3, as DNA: TGTGCCAGCAGCCCCAGCTCCTACGAGCAGTACGTC. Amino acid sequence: CASSPSSYEQYV.

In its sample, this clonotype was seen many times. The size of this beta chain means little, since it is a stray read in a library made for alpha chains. In DNA form, the CDR3 reads TGTGCCAGCAGTGAATCCGACGGGGCTTTCTTT. Residues: CASSESDGAFF. V usage is TRBV25-1 and J usage is TRBJ1-1; D is unclear. This CDR3 contains 11 residues. CDR1 is MGHDK, CDR2 SYGVNS, per germline. The V and J ends lost 1 base and 11 bases respectively, with 8 bases between them.

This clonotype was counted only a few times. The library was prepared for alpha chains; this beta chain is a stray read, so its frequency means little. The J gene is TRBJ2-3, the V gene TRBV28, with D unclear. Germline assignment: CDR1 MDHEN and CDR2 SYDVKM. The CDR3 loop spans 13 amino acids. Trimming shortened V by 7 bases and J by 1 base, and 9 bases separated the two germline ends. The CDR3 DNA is TGTGCCAGCATCTACGGCGGCACAGATACGCAGTATTTT. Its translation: CASIYGGTDTQYF.

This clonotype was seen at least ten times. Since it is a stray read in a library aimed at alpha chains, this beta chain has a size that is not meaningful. This chain's CDR3 is CASSLRRQDVPGEQYF. The CDR3 DNA is TGTGCCAGCAGTTTACGGCGGCAAGACGTTCCTGGCGAGCAGTACTTC. The chain combines TRBV27 with TRBJ2-7; D not resolved. The CDR3 runs to 16 residues. V was pared by 2 bases and J by 6 bases, with 20 bases between. Germline V gene sequence: CDR1 MNHEY, CDR2 SMNVEV (reference sequence).

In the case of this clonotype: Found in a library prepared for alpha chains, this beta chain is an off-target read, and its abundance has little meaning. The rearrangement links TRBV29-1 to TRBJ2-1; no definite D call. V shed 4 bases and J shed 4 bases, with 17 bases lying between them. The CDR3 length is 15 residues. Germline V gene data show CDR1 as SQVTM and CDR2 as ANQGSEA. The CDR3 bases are TGCAGCGTTGTGGAAGGGCCATGGGATTACAATGAGCAGTTCTTC. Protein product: CSVVEGPWDYNEQFF.

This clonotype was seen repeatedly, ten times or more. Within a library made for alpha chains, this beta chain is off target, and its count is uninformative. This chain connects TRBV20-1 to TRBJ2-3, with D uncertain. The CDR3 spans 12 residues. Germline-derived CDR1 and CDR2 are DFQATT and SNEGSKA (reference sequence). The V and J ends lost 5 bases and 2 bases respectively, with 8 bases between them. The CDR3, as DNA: TGCAGTGCTCCCCATGACACAGATACGCAGTATTTT. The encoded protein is CSAPHDTDTQYF.

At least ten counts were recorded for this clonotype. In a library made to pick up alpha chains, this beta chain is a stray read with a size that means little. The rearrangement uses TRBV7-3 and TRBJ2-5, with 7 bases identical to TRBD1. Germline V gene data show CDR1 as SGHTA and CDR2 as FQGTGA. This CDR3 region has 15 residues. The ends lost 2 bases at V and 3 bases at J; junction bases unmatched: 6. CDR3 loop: CASSLLTGMEETQYF. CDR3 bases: TGTGCCAGCAGCTTATTGACAGGGATGGAAGAGACCCAGTACTTC.

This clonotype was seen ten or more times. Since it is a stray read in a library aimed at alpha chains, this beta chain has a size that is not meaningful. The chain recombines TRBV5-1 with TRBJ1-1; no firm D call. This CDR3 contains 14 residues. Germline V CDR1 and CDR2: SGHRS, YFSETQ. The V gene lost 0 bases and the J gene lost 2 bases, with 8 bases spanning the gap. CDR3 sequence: CASSLGAENTEAFF. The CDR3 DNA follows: TGCGCCAGCAGCTTGGGCGCGGAAAACACTGAAGCTTTCTTT.

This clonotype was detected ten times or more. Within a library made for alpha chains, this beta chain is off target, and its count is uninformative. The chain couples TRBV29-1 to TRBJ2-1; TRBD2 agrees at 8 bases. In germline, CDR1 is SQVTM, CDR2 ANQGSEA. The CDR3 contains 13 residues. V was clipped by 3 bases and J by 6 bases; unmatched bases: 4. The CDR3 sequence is CSVDGGTSNEQFF. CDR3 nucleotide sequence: TGCAGCGTTGACGGCGGGACTAGCAATGAGCAGTTCTTC.

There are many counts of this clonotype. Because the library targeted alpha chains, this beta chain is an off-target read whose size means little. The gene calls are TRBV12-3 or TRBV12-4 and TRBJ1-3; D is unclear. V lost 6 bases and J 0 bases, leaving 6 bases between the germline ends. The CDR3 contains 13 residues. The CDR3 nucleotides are TGTGCCAGCAGAAAGTACTCTGGAAACACCATATATTTT. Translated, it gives CASRKYSGNTIYF.

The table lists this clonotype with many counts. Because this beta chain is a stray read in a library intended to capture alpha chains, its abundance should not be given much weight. The DNA of the CDR3 is TGTGCCAGCAGCGTAGCGCAGGGCGCCCGGTCCTACGAGCAGTACTTC. It specifies CASSVAQGARSYEQYF. V is TRBV9 and J is TRBJ2-7, with D possibly matching TRBD1 (5 bases). Germline-derived CDR1 and CDR2 are SGDLS and YYNGEE. Trimming removed 0 bases from V and 1 base from J, with 14 bases in between. The CDR3 length is 16 residues. Supplemented by reference TRBV9 and TRBJ2-7, the full variable domain reads DSGVTQTPKHLITATGQRVTLRCSPRSGDLSVYWYQQSLDQGLQFLIQYYNGEERAKGNILERFSAQQFPDLHSELNLSSLELGDSALYFCASSVAQGARSYEQYFGPGTRLTVT.

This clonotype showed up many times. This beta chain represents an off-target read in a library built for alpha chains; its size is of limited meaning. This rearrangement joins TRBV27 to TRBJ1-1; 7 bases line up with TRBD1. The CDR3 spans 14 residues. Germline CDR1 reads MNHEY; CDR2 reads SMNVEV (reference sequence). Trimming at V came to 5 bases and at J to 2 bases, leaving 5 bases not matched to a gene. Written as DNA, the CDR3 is TGTGCCAGCAGTCTCGACAGGGATAACACTGAAGCTTTCTTT. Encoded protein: CASSLDRDNTEAFF.

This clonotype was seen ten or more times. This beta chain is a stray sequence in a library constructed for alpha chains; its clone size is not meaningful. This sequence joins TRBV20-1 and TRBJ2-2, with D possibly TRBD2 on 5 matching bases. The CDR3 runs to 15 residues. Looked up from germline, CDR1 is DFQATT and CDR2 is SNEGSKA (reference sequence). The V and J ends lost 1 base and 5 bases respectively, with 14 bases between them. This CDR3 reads CSARASGRDTGELFF. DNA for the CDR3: TGCAGTGCTAGAGCAAGTGGGAGAGATACCGGGGAGCTGTTTTTT.

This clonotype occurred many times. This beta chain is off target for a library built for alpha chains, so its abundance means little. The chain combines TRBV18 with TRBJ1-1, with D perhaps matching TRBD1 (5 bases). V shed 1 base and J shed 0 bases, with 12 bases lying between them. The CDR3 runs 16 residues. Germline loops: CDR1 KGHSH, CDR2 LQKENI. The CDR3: CASSPLGAQMNTEAFF. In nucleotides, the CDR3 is TGTGCCAGCTCACCACTCGGGGCCCAGATGAACACTGAAGCTTTCTTT.

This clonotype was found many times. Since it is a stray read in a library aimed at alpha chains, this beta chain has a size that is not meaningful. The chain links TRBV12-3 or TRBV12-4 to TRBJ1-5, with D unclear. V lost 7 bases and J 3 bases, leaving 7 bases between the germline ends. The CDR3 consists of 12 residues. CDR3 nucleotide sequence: TGTGCCAGCACTAGAAACAATCAGCCCCAGCATTTT. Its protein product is CASTRNNQPQHF.

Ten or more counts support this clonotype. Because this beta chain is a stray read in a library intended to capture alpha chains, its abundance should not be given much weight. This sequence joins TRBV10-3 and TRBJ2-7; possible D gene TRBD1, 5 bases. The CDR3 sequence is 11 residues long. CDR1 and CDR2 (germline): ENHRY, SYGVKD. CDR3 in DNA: TGTGCCATCGGTGACAGCTACGAGCAGTACGTC. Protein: CAIGDSYEQYV.

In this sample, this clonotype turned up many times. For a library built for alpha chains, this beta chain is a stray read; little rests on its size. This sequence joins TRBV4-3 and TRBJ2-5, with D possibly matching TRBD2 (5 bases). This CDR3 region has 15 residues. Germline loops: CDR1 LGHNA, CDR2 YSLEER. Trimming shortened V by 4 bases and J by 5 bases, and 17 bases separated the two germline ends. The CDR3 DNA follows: TGCGCCAGCAGCCCGGGCGTCGGGGTCGGGGAGACCCAGTACTTC. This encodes CASSPGVGVGETQYF.

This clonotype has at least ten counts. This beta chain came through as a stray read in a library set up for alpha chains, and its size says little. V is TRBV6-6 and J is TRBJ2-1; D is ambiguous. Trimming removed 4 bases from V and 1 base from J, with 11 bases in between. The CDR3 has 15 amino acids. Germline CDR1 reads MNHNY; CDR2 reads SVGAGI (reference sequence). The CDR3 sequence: CASSSILQSYNEQFF. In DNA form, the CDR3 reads TGTGCCAGCAGTTCCATACTACAATCCTACAATGAGCAGTTCTTC.

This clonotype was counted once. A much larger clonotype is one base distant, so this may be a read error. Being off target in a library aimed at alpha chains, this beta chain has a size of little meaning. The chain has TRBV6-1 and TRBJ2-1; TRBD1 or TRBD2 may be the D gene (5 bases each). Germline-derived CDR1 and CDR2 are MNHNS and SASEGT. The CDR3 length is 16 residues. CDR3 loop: CVSRSTGTPGYNEQFF. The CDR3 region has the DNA TGTGTCAGCAGATCAACCGGGACCCCTGGCTACAATGAGCAGTTCTTC.

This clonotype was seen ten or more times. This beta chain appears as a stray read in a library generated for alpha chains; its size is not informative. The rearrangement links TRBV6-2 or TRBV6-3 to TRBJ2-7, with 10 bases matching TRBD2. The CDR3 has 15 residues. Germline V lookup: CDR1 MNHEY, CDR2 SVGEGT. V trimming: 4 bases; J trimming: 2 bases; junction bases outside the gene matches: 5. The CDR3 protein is CASSSSGGGTYEQYF. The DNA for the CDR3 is TGTGCCAGCAGTTCCAGCGGGGGGGGAACCTACGAGCAGTACTTC.

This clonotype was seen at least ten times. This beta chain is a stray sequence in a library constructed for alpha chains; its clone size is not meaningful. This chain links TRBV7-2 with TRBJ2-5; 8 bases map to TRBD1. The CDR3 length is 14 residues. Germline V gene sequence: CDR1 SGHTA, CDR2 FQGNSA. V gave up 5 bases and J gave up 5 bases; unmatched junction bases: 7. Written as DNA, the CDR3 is TGTGCCAGCAGCCGGACAGGGAGTGGGGAGACCCAGTACTTC. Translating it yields CASSRTGSGETQYF.

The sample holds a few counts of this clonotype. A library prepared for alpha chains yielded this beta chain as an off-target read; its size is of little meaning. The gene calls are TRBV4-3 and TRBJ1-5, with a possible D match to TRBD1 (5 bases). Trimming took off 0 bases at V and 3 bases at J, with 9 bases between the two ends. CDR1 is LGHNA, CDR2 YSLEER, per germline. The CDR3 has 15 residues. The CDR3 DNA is TGCGCCAGCAGCCAAGAATCCGGGACCAATCAGCCCCAGCATTTT. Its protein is CASSQESGTNQPQHF.

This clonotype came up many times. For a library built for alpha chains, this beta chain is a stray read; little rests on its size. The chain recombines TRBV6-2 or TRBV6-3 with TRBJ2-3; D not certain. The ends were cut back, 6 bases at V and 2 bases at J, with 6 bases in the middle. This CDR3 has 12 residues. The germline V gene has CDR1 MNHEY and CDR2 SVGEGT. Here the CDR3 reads CASRDLTDTQYF. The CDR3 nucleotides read TGTGCCAGCAGAGACCTCACAGATACGCAGTATTTT.

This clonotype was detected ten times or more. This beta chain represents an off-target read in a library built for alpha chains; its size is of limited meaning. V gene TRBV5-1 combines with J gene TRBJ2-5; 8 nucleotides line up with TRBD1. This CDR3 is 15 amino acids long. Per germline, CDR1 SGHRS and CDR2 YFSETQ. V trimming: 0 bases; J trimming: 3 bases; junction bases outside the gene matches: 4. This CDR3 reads CASSLAPGQEETQYF. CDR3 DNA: TGCGCCAGCAGCTTGGCCCCGGGACAGGAAGAGACCCAGTACTTC.

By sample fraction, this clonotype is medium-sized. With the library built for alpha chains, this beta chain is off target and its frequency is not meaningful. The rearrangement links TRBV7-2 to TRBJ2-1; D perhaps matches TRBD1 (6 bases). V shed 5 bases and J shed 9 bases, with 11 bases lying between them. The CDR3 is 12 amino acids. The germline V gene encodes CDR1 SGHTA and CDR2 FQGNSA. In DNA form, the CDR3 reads TGTGCCAGCAGCCCCAGGGGCGGTGAGCAGTTCTTC. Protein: CASSPRGGEQFF.

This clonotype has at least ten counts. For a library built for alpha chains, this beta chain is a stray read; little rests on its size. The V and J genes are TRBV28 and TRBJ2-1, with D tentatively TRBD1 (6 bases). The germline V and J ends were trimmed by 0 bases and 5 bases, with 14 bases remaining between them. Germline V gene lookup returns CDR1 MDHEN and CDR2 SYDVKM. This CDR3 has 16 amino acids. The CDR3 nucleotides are TGTGCCAGCAGTTTATGGGACTCGACAGGAAACAATGAGCAGTTCTTC. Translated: CASSLWDSTGNNEQFF. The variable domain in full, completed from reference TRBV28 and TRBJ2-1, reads DVKVTQSSRYLVKRTGEKVFLECVQDMDHENMFWYRQDPGLGLRLIYFSYDVKMKEKGDIPEGYSVSREKKERFSLILESASTNQTSMYLCASSLWDSTGNNEQFFGPGTRLTVL.